This TCR beta chain was obtained from a study of blood T cell repertoires in COVID-19. As for the study in general: The United States, Italy and Spain provided the acute and convalescent COVID-19 samples. Sources were T cells, B-cell-depleted T cells, or PBMCs; the material itself was cDNA or gDNA.

Original data processing: Scientists estimated how many nucleated cells there were by amplifying reference gene primers. Using immunoSEQ multiplex PCR, the repertoire was profiled, and TCRdb retains in-frame clones only, with some absent. D and trimming were read from the DNA, whereas the V and J calls and clone size are those reported in that table. The repertoire holds 80,000 to 95,000 clones, around 76% seen once, with 20% in the top ten. After removal of 0 bases from V and 3 bases from J, the junction contained 3 bases not matched to a gene. The CDR3 runs to 15 residues. The germline V gene has CDR1 SGHRS and CDR2 YFSETQ.

The sequencing input was peripheral blood. This TCR was sampled from a woman older than 75 with active or convalescent COVID-19. The rearrangement uses TRBV5-1 and TRBJ2-3, with 8 bases that match TRBD2. The CDR3, as DNA: TGCGCCAGCAGCTTGGCGGGGGGGTGGACAGATACGCAGTATTTT. It yields the protein CASSLAGGWTDTQYF. Full variable domain (remainder filled in from reference TRBV5-1 and TRBJ2-3): KAGVTQTPRYLIKTRGQQVTLSCSPISGHRSVSWYQQTPGQGLQFLFEYFSETQRNKGNFPGRFSGRQFSNSRSEMNVSTLELGDSALYLCASSLAGGWTDTQYFGPGTRLTVL.